A single sample is the source of the 25 T cell receptor beta chains below, sequenced in a study of cytomegalovirus exposure and HLA in healthy donors. Primers included in the PCR were 60 Vbeta and 13 Jbeta primers. The assay was immunoSEQ multiplex PCR, and TCRdb's table has in-frame clones only and misses some. Here the sample spans more than 150,000 clones, 77% being singletons. The specimen was PBMCs. These TCRs come from a man younger than 35 in good health and CMV-seronegative.

The chain recombines TRBV6-1 with TRBJ2-5; TRBD2 is a possible D gene (6 bases). The assigned J gene may be wrong: the sequence end matches TRBJ2-7 better. The CDR3 has 14 residues. Germline V gene lookup returns CDR1 MNHNS and CDR2 SASEGT. For the CDR3, the DNA is TGTGCCAGCAGTGGCGGGGTTCTCTCCTACGAGCAGTACTTC. It encodes CASSGGVLSYEQYF.

This clone came up a few times. This chain links TRBV19 with TRBJ1-1; 9 bases line up with TRBD1. The V gene end was trimmed by 4 bases and the J gene end by 3 bases; junction bases not matched to a gene: 9. The CDR3 sequence is 16 residues long. Germline V CDR1 and CDR2: LNHDA, SQIVND (reference sequence). In DNA, the CDR3 is TGTGCCAGTAGTACAAAAGCTTGGACAGGGGACACTGAAGCTTTCTTT. It yields the protein CASSTKAWTGDTEAFF. Complete variable domain (other parts from reference TRBV19 and TRBJ1-1): DGGITQSPKYLFRKEGQNVTLSCEQNLNHDAMYWYRQDPGQGLRLIYYSQIVNDFQKGDIAEGYSVSREKKESFPLTVTSAQKNPTAFYLCASSTKAWTGDTEAFFGQGTRLTVV.

The V and J genes are TRBV30 and TRBJ2-5; 7 nucleotides agree with TRBD1. Germline V gene sequence: CDR1 GTSNPN, CDR2 SVGIG (reference sequence). The CDR3 sequence is 16 residues long. The junction had 12 bases not matched to a gene; V was cut back by 0 bases and J by 5 bases. In DNA form, the CDR3 reads TGTGCCTGGAGTGTAAAGGGGGCAGGGTACTCGGAGACCCAGTACTTC. Translating it yields CAWSVKGAGYSETQYF.

This chain links TRBV7-6 with TRBJ1-1, with D uncertain. CDR1 and CDR2 (germline): SGHVS, FNYEAQ. Trimming cost V 4 bases and J 1 base, with 7 bases left between them. This CDR3 is built from 13 residues. Here the CDR3 reads CASSSYTNTEAFF. CDR3 nucleotides: TGTGCCAGCAGCTCGTACACGAACACTGAAGCTTTCTTT.

This clone turned up a few times. The chain joins TRBV5-1 to TRBJ2-3; the match to TRBD2 covers 12 bases. Unmatched junction bases numbered 7, after V lost 2 bases and J lost 3 bases. Germline CDR1 is SGHRS and CDR2 is YFSETQ. CDR3 length: 17 amino acids. CDR3: CASSFTSGTSGTDTQYF. The CDR3 nucleotides read TGCGCCAGCAGCTTTACTTCCGGGACTAGCGGGACAGATACGCAGTATTTT.

Only one count was recorded for this clone. The chain recombines TRBV11-2 with TRBJ1-1; the D is unclear. CDR1 is SGHAT and CDR2 is FQNNGV in the germline V gene. The CDR3 length is 12 residues. The ends were cut back, 7 bases at V and 0 bases at J, with 6 bases in the middle. The CDR3 region is CASNNMNTEAFF. The CDR3 bases are TGTGCCAGCAACAATATGAACACTGAAGCTTTCTTT.

The DNA of the CDR3 is TGTGCCAGCAGCTTGGGGACTAGCGGTACTTACGAGCAGTACTTC. Translating gives CASSLGTSGTYEQYF. J is TRBJ2-7 and V is TRBV5-4; 10 positions agree with TRBD2. The germline V gene encodes CDR1 SGHNT and CDR2 YYREEE (reference sequence). The J segment lost 4 bases and the V segment lost 0 bases, leaving 4 bases of the junction unmatched. This CDR3 region has 15 residues.

The rearrangement links TRBV7-9 to TRBJ2-7; 7 bases are shared with TRBD2. V lost 5 bases to trimming and J lost 5 bases; unmatched junction nucleotides: 12. The CDR3 loop spans 15 amino acids. Germline loops: CDR1 SEHNR, CDR2 FQNEAQ (reference sequence). CDR3 DNA sequence: TGTGCCAGCAGCCGCCGGACGGGAGGAATCCACGAGCAGTACTTC. Translation: CASSRRTGGIHEQYF.

In DNA, the CDR3 is TGTGCCTGGAGTGTAAGGGAGTGGGCGAGGGTTCTTGGCTACACCTTC. Protein: CAWSVREWARVLGYTF. The chain uses TRBV30 and TRBJ1-2, with unresolved D. The V gene lost 0 bases and the J gene lost 7 bases, with 21 bases spanning the gap. Per germline, CDR1 GTSNPN and CDR2 SVGIG (reference sequence). This CDR3 spans 16 amino acids.

The chain uses TRBV25-1 and TRBJ2-2; D is unclear. The germline V and J ends were trimmed by 1 base and 5 bases, with 8 bases remaining between them. The CDR3 is made up of 14 amino acids. Germline-derived CDR1 and CDR2 are MGHDK and SYGVNS. CDR3 nucleotides: TGTGCCAGCAGTGAATCGTGGCGGACCGGGGAGCTGTTTTTT. Translation: CASSESWRTGELFF.

The chain uses TRBV6-1 and TRBJ1-5; D ambiguous. V was trimmed by 5 bases and J by 2 bases, leaving 10 bases between them. Per germline, CDR1 MNHNS and CDR2 SASEGT. This CDR3 spans 14 amino acids. CDR3 sequence reads: CASSLEGGNQPQHF. The CDR3 bases are TGTGCCAGCAGTTTGGAGGGAGGCAATCAGCCCCAGCATTTT.

This chain connects TRBV6-5 to TRBJ1-1; no definite D call. Germline V gene sequence: CDR1 MNHEY, CDR2 SVGAGI. The V end lost 1 base, the J end lost 1 base, and 13 bases lay between the germline ends. The CDR3 runs 16 residues. CDR3 residues: CASSYYRQTPNTEAFF. CDR3 in DNA: TGTGCCAGCAGTTACTATAGGCAGACACCGAACACTGAAGCTTTCTTT.

This clone was counted only a few times. The chain couples TRBV13 to TRBJ1-3, with D tentatively TRBD1 (6 bases). Trimming removed 2 bases at V and 7 bases at J, with 12 bases between. The CDR3 runs to 14 residues. The germline V gene has CDR1 PRHDT and CDR2 FYEKMQ (reference sequence). The CDR3 DNA reads as TGTGCCAGCAGCTTAACAGGGTATAGGAACACCATATATTTT. Its protein is CASSLTGYRNTIYF.

The chain has TRBV29-1 and TRBJ2-3; possibly TRBD1 for D (5 bases). Germline loops: CDR1 SQVTM, CDR2 ANQGSEA. Trimming shortened V by 2 bases and J by 5 bases, and 14 bases separated the two germline ends. The CDR3 covers 14 residues. CDR3 in amino acids: CSVEPSQGLDTQYF. DNA for the CDR3: TGCAGCGTTGAACCCTCGCAGGGTTTAGATACGCAGTATTTT.

V gene TRBV27 combines with J gene TRBJ2-7; the match to TRBD1 covers 8 bases. J lost 2 bases, V lost 3 bases, and 9 bases had no gene match. Germline CDR1 and CDR2: MNHEY and SMNVEV (reference sequence). The CDR3 has 16 amino acids. CDR3 residues: CASSLSIGTGTYEQYF. The CDR3 DNA reads TGTGCCAGCAGTTTGTCAATCGGGACAGGCACCTACGAGCAGTACTTC.

This clone was detected only a few times. CDR3 DNA sequence: TGTGCCTGGACCCGAAGGGGAGGGAGCGTCGGATCATCCAAGGACACCTTC. Translated: CAWTRRGGSVGSSKDTF. The chain employs TRBV30 and TRBJ1-2; tentative D call: TRBD1 (5 bases). Germline assignment: CDR1 GTSNPN and CDR2 SVGIG (reference sequence). V was trimmed by 4 bases and J by 12 bases, leaving 33 bases between them. The CDR3 loop spans 17 amino acids. The full variable domain, in which reference TRBV30 and TRBJ1-2 provide the parts outside the CDR3, is SQTIHQWPATLVQPVGSPLSLECTVEGTSNPNLYWYRQAAGRGLQLLFYSVGIGQISSEVPQNLSASRPQDRQFILSSKKLLLSDSGFYLCAWTRRGGSVGSSKDTFGSGTRLTVV.

The V call is TRBV6-4, the J call TRBJ1-2; TRBD1 is a possible D gene (6 bases). This CDR3 has 14 amino acids. Germline CDR1 MRHNA, CDR2 SNTAGT. V lost 2 bases to trimming and J lost 8 bases, with 15 bases between them. CDR3 DNA: TGTGCCAGCAGTGACACAGACAGGAGGAAGGGCTACACCTTC. Protein sequence: CASSDTDRRKGYTF.

This clone was seen a handful of times. J is TRBJ2-1 and V is TRBV4-3; 10 nucleotides match TRBD2. The CDR3 extends over 16 amino acids. The germline CDR1 and CDR2 sequences are LGHNA and YSLEER. V lost 0 bases, J lost 7 bases, and 6 bases stayed unmatched. DNA of the CDR3: TGCGCCAGCAGCCAAGATGGTAGCGGGAGGAGAAATGAGCAGTTCTTC. Translated, it gives CASSQDGSGRRNEQFF.

The chain couples TRBV14 to TRBJ2-1, with D hard to call. CDR3 length: 15 residues. Germline CDR1 reads SGHDN; CDR2 reads FVKESK. Trimming took off 1 base at V and 6 bases at J, with 13 bases between the two ends. Written as DNA, the CDR3 is TGTGCCAGCAGCCAAGTCTCACTTTCGGGCAATGAGCAGTTCTTC. Amino acids: CASSQVSLSGNEQFF.

The chain joins TRBV7-2 to TRBJ2-3, with a possible D match to TRBD2 (5 bases). The V and J ends lost 3 bases and 1 base respectively, with 11 bases between them. The germline CDR1 and CDR2 sequences are SGHTA and FQGNSA. This CDR3 contains 15 residues. The CDR3 loop is CASSFVVSGTDTQYF. The DNA for the CDR3 is TGTGCCAGCAGCTTTGTGGTTAGCGGCACAGATACGCAGTATTTT.

The gene calls are TRBV29-1 and TRBJ1-2, with 7 bases identical to TRBD1. Germline CDR1 SQVTM, CDR2 ANQGSEA. The CDR3 contains 16 residues. With V trimmed by 3 bases and J by 5 bases, 15 bases remained unmatched. The CDR3 coding sequence is TGCAGCGTTGACCAAACTCCGGGACAGAAGGGGTATGGCTACACCTTC. The encoded protein is CSVDQTPGQKGYGYTF.

The chain employs TRBV6-5 and TRBJ2-7; 9 nucleotides agree with TRBD1. Germline assignment: CDR1 MNHEY and CDR2 SVGAGI. The J segment lost 0 bases and the V segment lost 5 bases, leaving 2 bases of the junction unmatched. The CDR3 length is 14 residues. The CDR3 nucleotides read TGTGCCAGCAGTCGACAGGGGGTCTCCTACGAGCAGTACTTC. Encoded protein: CASSRQGVSYEQYF.

This chain joins TRBV5-1 and TRBJ2-3; D is ambiguous. CDR3 size: 15 residues. CDR1 and CDR2 from the germline V gene are SGHRS and YFSETQ. V gave up 0 bases and J gave up 6 bases, with 14 bases separating them. CDR3 protein: CASSLGGGSSDTQYF. CDR3 bases: TGCGCCAGCAGCTTGGGTGGTGGTAGTTCGGATACGCAGTATTTT.

This clone was counted a few times. This chain connects TRBV7-9 to TRBJ2-5, with D tentatively TRBD1 (5 bases). Per the germline V gene, CDR1 is SEHNR and CDR2 is FQNEAQ (reference sequence). The CDR3 extends over 18 amino acids. V gave up 4 bases and J gave up 2 bases, with 23 bases separating them. The CDR3 loop reads CASSSYVYRRTQQETQYF. CDR3 bases: TGTGCCAGCAGCTCTTATGTGTACAGGCGGACCCAACAAGAGACCCAGTACTTC. Together with reference TRBV7-9 and TRBJ2-5, the CDR3 gives the full variable domain: DTGVSQNPRHKITKRGQNVTFRCDPISEHNRLYWYRQTLGQGPEFLTYFQNEAQLEKSRLLSDRFSAERPKGSFSTLEIQRTEQGDSAMYLCASSSYVYRRTQQETQYFGPGTRLLVL.

V and J are TRBV5-1 and TRBJ2-3, with 7 bases matching TRBD2. From germline, CDR1 is SGHRS and CDR2 YFSETQ. J lost 0 bases, V lost 4 bases, and 5 bases had no gene match. The CDR3 loop spans 15 amino acids. The CDR3 DNA follows: TGCGCCAGCAGCCAAGCGGGGCCCAGCACAGATACGCAGTATTTT. The encoded protein is CASSQAGPSTDTQYF.